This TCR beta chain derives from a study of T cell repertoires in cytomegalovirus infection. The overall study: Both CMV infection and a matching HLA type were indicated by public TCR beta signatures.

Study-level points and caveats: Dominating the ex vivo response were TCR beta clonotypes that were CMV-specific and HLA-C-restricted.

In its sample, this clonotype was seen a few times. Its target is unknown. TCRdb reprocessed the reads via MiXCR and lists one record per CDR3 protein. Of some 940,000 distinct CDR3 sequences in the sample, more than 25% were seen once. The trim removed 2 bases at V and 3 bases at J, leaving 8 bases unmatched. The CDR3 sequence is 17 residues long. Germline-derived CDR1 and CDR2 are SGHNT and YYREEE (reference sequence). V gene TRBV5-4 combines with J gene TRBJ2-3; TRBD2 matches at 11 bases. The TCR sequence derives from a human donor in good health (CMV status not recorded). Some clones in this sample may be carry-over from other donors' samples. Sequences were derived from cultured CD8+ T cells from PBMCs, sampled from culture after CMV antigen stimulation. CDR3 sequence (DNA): TGTGCCAGCAGCTTTTGGATTAGCGGGGGGGGTACAGATACGCAGTATTTT. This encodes CASSFWISGGGTDTQYF.